This T cell receptor beta chain was captured in a study of shared clonotypes between healthy human individuals. Using immunoSEQ multiplex PCR, the repertoire was profiled, and TCRdb retains in-frame clones only, with some absent. The table lists about 2.3 million clones, 93% of them singletons, with approximately 0.4% in the top ten. Germline values: CDR1 LNHNV, CDR2 YYDKDF (reference sequence). The CDR3 loop spans 15 amino acids. V was clipped by 3 bases and J by 5 bases, with 14 bases between them. The origin of this receptor is a man between 18 and 29 years old in good health. Some clones in this sample may be carry-over from other donors' samples. The rearrangement joins TRBV15 to TRBJ1-5; no reliable D call. Source material: naive CD4+ T cells from PBMCs. The subset denotes: CD45RA+ positively selected. The CDR3 sequence: CATSSRSGAYQPQHF. Here the CDR3 DNA reads TGTGCCACCAGCAGTCGATCGGGCGCCTATCAGCCCCAGCATTTT. Combining the CDR3 with reference TRBV15 and TRBJ1-5 gives the whole variable domain DAMVIQNPRYQVTQFGKPVTLSCSQTLNHNVMYWYQQKSSQAPKLLFHYYDKDFNNEADTPDNFQSRRPNTSFCFLDIRSPGLGDTAMYLCATSSRSGAYQPQHFGDGTRLSIL.